This is a list of T cell receptor beta chains from one sample in a study of prognosis after radiotherapy for stage I lung cancer. MiXCR, run by TCRdb on the multiplex PCR reads, gives a single entry per CDR3 protein. The sample records some 56,000 distinct CDR3 sequences, 26% being singletons. The sample was PBMCs, taken before or after stereotactic body radiation therapy (not recorded which). The source is a donor over 45 with non-small cell lung cancer. The CDR3 runs from the conserved cysteine through the conserved F or W.

v_call cdr3_aa
TRBV27 CASSSPQGGGETQYF
TRBV30 CAWGKGGGRNEQFF
TRBV10-3 CAISETGNQPQHF
TRBV30 CAWSVLFGLAGGREQFF
TRBV4-3 CASSQEREGRGSPLHF
TRBV12-3/TRBV12-4 CASRTTGNGYTF
TRBV3-1 CASSQGTGARSGNTIYF
TRBV19 CASSMSGGETQYF
TRBV11-2 CASSLGALQEEYF
TRBV12-3/TRBV12-4 CASRAQGAGGNTIYF
TRBV7-9 CASSLGSGPMRLEQYF
TRBV7-9 CASSLGVDDTQYF
TRBV3-1 CASSLGTLQYF
TRBV29-1 CSVGQGVTGELFF
TRBV3-1 CASSQGQGSYGYTF
TRBV18 CASSPPKGQAFF
TRBV19 CASRAESYYGYTF
TRBV6-2/TRBV6-3 CASSRDSHTDTQYF